Shown below are 16 T cell receptor beta chains from a single sample sequenced in a study of identical twins. TCRdb re-called the 5' RACE reads through MiXCR, storing one row per CDR3 protein. Among 250,000 or so distinct CDR3 sequences listed, approximately 8.6% were seen once. This sample also appeared in a second study, on yellow fever vaccine responses in identical twins.

The material sequenced was CD8+ T cells sorted from blood. These receptors originate from a woman aged 18-29 years in good health.

The table lists this clonotype with a few counts. This chain uses TRBV6-4 with TRBJ2-2, with D uncertain. CDR3 length: 13 residues. V lost 6 bases and J lost 1, with 6 bases in between. Germline V gene data show CDR1 as MRHNA and CDR2 as SNTAGT. DNA for the CDR3: TGTGCCAGCAGCGAGGTGAACACCGGGGAGCTGTTTTTT. Its translation is CASSEVNTGELFF.

The table lists this clonotype with a few counts. The J gene is TRBJ2-7, the V gene TRBV11-1; 7 bases fit TRBD1. The CDR3 contains 18 residues. Trimming took 3 bases from V and 2 from J; bases not matched to a gene: 16. The germline CDR1 and CDR2 sequences are SGHAT and FQDESV (reference sequence). CDR3 residues: CASSLLLGSSGQPYEQYF. Here the CDR3 DNA reads TGTGCCAGCAGCTTGTTACTGGGTTCGTCGGGACAGCCCTACGAGCAGTACTTC.

The chain couples TRBV28 to TRBJ1-1; D not resolved. Per the germline V gene, CDR1 is MDHEN and CDR2 is SYDVKM. Trimming took off 4 bases at V and 5 bases at J, with 8 bases between the two ends. The CDR3 is 12 amino acids. The CDR3 DNA reads TGTGCCAGCAGTTGGATGGGGACTGAAGCTTTCTTT. Its translation: CASSWMGTEAFF.

The rearrangement joins TRBV7-2 to TRBJ2-1; the match to TRBD2 covers 13 bases. The CDR3 consists of 14 residues. Germline assignment: CDR1 SGHTA and CDR2 FQGNSA. V was pared by 2 bases and J by 13 bases, with 5 bases of the junction left unmatched. The CDR3 here is CASSLSLAGGPQFF. The CDR3 DNA reads as TGTGCCAGCAGCTTATCACTAGCGGGAGGGCCCCAGTTCTTC.

V usage is TRBV6-2 or TRBV6-3 and J usage is TRBJ1-5; tentatively, D is TRBD1 (5 bases). Germline V gives CDR1 MNHEY, CDR2 SVGEGT. CDR3 length: 13 amino acids. Trimming shortened V by 7 bases and J by 5 bases, and 12 bases separated the two germline ends. In nucleotides, the CDR3 is TGTGCCAGCATCAAGGGGCCCGATCAGCCCCAGCATTTT. Translation: CASIKGPDQPQHF.

This chain connects TRBV7-9 to TRBJ2-1, with 9 positions matching TRBD1. The germline CDR1 and CDR2 sequences are SEHNR and FQNEAQ (reference sequence). CDR3 length: 15 residues. V gave up 5 bases and J gave up 9 bases; unmatched junction bases: 11. CDR3 residues: CASSPRDREVGEQFF. The CDR3 nucleotides read TGTGCCAGCAGCCCACGGGACAGGGAGGTGGGTGAGCAGTTCTTC.

This clonotype was counted only a few times. This chain uses TRBV27 with TRBJ2-7; 9 nucleotides align to TRBD1. The junction had 8 bases not matched to a gene; V was cut back by 6 bases and J by 2 bases. The CDR3 loop spans 15 amino acids. Germline lookup yields CDR1 MNHEY and CDR2 SMNVEV (reference sequence). CDR3 bases: TGTGCCAGCAGGCGGCCGGGACAGGGCCCCTACGAGCAGTACTTC. Translated, it gives CASRRPGQGPYEQYF.

This clonotype was observed at least ten times. The chain couples TRBV4-3 to TRBJ2-1; D perhaps matches TRBD1 (6 bases). Germline V CDR1 and CDR2: LGHNA, YSLEER. This CDR3 region has 14 residues. Trimming pared 0 bases from V and 9 bases from J, leaving 12 bases between. The CDR3 loop reads CASSQDHRAGEQFF. Written as DNA, the CDR3 is TGCGCCAGCAGCCAAGATCACAGGGCAGGTGAGCAGTTCTTC.

The sample holds many counts of this clonotype. V and J are TRBV7-9 and TRBJ1-5; unclear D gene. Deletions cut 6 bases from V and 5 bases from J, with 11 bases between. The CDR3 spans 13 residues. Per the germline V gene, CDR1 is SEHNR and CDR2 is FQNEAQ (reference sequence). CDR3 region: CASSPDGDQPQHF. The CDR3 nucleotides are TGTGCCAGCAGTCCGGACGGGGATCAGCCCCAGCATTTT.

This clonotype has at least ten counts. This rearrangement joins TRBV15 to TRBJ2-3, with TRBD2 matching over 8 bases. After removal of 3 bases from V and 3 bases from J, the junction contained 8 bases not matched to a gene. The CDR3 runs to 16 residues. Germline V lookup: CDR1 LNHNV, CDR2 YYDKDF (reference sequence). CDR3 sequence: CATSRGAGEGTDTQYF. CDR3 DNA: TGTGCCACCAGCAGGGGAGCGGGAGAAGGGACAGATACGCAGTATTTT. Full variable domain (missing parts from reference TRBV15 and TRBJ2-3): DAMVIQNPRYQVTQFGKPVTLSCSQTLNHNVMYWYQQKSSQAPKLLFHYYDKDFNNEADTPDNFQSRRPNTSFCFLDIRSPGLGDTAMYLCATSRGAGEGTDTQYFGPGTRLTVL.

The table lists this clonotype with many counts. The J gene is TRBJ2-2, the V gene TRBV7-9; TRBD2 is a possible D gene (7 bases). V was pared by 4 bases and J by 16 bases, with 22 bases between. This CDR3 is 14 amino acids long. CDR1 and CDR2 (germline): SEHNR, FQNEAQ (reference sequence). The chain's CDR3 is CASSSPGLPPGAFF. The CDR3 coding sequence is TGTGCCAGCAGCTCACCGGGACTACCACCGGGGGCGTTTTTT.

This clonotype was observed many times. The V and J genes are TRBV2 and TRBJ2-7, with 8 bases identical to TRBD1. Unmatched junction bases numbered 9, after V lost 10 bases and J lost 7 bases. This CDR3 is 12 amino acids long. Germline V CDR1 and CDR2: SNHLY, FYNNEI. CDR3 bases: TGTGCCAACACGGACAGGGTAGGAGAGCAGTACTTC. Amino acids: CANTDRVGEQYF. Complete variable domain (other parts from reference TRBV2 and TRBJ2-7): EPEVTQTPSHQVTQMGQEVILRCVPISNHLYFYWYRQILGQKVEFLVSFYNNEISEKSEIFDDQFSVERPDGSNFTLKIRSTKLEDSAMYFCANTDRVGEQYFGPGTRLTVT.

The CDR3 region is CATSDGRRVNTEAFF. The CDR3 bases are TGTGCCACCAGTGACGGGAGAAGAGTGAACACTGAAGCTTTCTTT. The chain carries TRBV24-1 and TRBJ1-1; D call uncertain. With 4 bases removed from V and 0 bases from J, the gap between germline ends came to 11 bases. Germline assignment: CDR1 KGHDR and CDR2 SFDVKD. CDR3 length: 15 residues.

In its sample, this clonotype was seen many times. V and J are TRBV4-2 and TRBJ2-6; D unresolved. The V end was cut by 1 base, the J end by 1 base, with 8 bases between. Germline values: CDR1 LGHNA, CDR2 YNFKEQ. There are 16 residues in the CDR3. This CDR3 is CASSQGAESGANVLTF. CDR3 in DNA: TGTGCCAGCAGCCAAGGGGCCGAGTCTGGGGCCAACGTCCTGACTTTC.

This clonotype was counted at least ten times. The chain recombines TRBV27 with TRBJ2-7; TRBD2 matches at 9 bases. The J segment lost 6 bases and the V segment lost 7 bases, leaving 13 bases of the junction unmatched. Per germline, CDR1 MNHEY and CDR2 SMNVEV (reference sequence). The CDR3 covers 15 residues. The CDR3 here is CASTRVAGGPFEQYF. In DNA form, the CDR3 reads TGTGCCAGCACCCGGGTGGCGGGAGGGCCCTTCGAGCAGTACTTC.

Only a few counts were recorded for this clonotype. This rearrangement joins TRBV7-9 to TRBJ2-5; D uncertain. The CDR3 has 14 residues. Germline CDR1 and CDR2: SEHNR and FQNEAQ (reference sequence). V lost 5 bases, J lost 1 base, and 11 bases lay in between. Here the CDR3 reads CASSADGPQETQYF. CDR3 in DNA: TGTGCCAGCAGCGCCGACGGACCCCAAGAGACCCAGTACTTC.